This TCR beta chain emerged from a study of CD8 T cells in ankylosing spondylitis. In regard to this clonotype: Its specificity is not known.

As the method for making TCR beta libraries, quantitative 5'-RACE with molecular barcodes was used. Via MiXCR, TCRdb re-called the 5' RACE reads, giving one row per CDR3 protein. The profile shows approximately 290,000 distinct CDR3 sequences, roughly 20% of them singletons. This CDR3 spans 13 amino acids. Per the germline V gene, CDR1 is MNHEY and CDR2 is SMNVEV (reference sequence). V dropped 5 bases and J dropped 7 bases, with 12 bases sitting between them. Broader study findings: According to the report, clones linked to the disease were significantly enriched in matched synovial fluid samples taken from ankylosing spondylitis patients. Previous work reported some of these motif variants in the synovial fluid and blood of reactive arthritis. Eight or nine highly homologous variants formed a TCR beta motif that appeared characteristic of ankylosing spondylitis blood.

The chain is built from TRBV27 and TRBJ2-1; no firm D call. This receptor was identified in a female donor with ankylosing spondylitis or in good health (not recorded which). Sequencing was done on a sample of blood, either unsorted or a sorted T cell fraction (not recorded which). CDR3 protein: CASSLLPWNEQFF. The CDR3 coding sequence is TGTGCCAGCAGTCTTCTCCCTTGGAATGAGCAGTTCTTC.